This T cell receptor beta chain derives from a study of T cells after yellow fever vaccination. Study observations and caveats: Boosting was followed by the reappearance of most primary-vaccination clones (approximately 97% CD4, 85% to 90% CD8).

J gave up 9 bases and V 5 bases, and 11 bases lay outside the gene matches. The CDR3 sequence is 16 residues long. CDR1 is SGHVS and CDR2 is FQNEAQ in the germline V gene. Concerning this clonotype: Its antigen is still unknown.

The study made its TCR cDNA through 5'RACE template switching. That step introduced a universal primer site along with UMIs. TCRdb independently ran MiXCR on the 5' RACE reads; one entry per CDR3 protein. Here the sample spans around 530,000 distinct CDR3 sequences, 17% being singletons. This specimen consisted of PBMCs, obtained less than 6 days after the first yellow fever vaccination. This TCR derives from a man aged 18 to 35 who received the YFV17D yellow fever vaccine. The V and J genes are TRBV7-8 and TRBJ2-1; 12 bases are shared with TRBD2. The CDR3 spells CASSPTRLAGEVEQFF. The CDR3, as DNA: TGTGCCAGCAGCCCCACCCGACTAGCGGGGGAGGTTGAGCAGTTCTTC.